The rows below give T cell receptor beta chains drawn from one sample of a study of shared clonotypes between healthy human individuals. The repertoire was sequenced with immunoSEQ multiplex PCR; TCRdb's copy has only in-frame clones and lacks some. The sample has 2.5 million or so clones; around nine tenths are singletons. The specimen sequenced was naive CD4+ T cells sorted from blood. Every receptor here comes from a man aged 18 to 35 in good health. The CDR3 runs from the conserved cysteine through the conserved F or W. A D gene is named only where the DNA matches it firmly.

V gene	J gene	D gene	CDR3 protein	CDR3 DNA
TRBV7-9	TRBJ2-7	TRBD1	CASSLEGTGAAKYF	TGTGCCAGCAGCTTAGAGGGGACAGGGGCAGCGAAGTACTTC
TRBV7-2	TRBJ1-4	TRBD1	CASSTSGTGEEKLFF	TGTGCCAGCAGCACCTCCGGGACAGGGGAGGAAAAACTGTTTTTT
TRBV19	TRBJ2-2	NA	CASSDLVKTTGELFF	TGTGCCAGTAGTGATCTAGTTAAGACCACCGGGGAGCTGTTTTTT
TRBV4-3	TRBJ2-1	TRBD2	CASSQEAGGSYNEQFF	TGCGCCAGCAGCCAAGAAGCGGGAGGATCCTACAATGAGCAGTTCTTC
TRBV6-1	TRBJ2-7	NA	CASGGYEQYF	TGTGCCAGCGGTGGCTACGAGCAGTACTTC
TRBV4-1	TRBJ2-1	NA	CASSLDGRLVYNEQFF	TGCGCCAGCAGCCTAGACGGGCGGCTAGTGTACAATGAGCAGTTCTTC
TRBV27	TRBJ2-2	TRBD2	CASRGLAGSGELFF	TGTGCCTCCCGGGGACTAGCGGGATCCGGGGAGCTGTTTTTT
TRBV28	TRBJ2-5	NA	CASSPPVGREETQYF	TGTGCCAGCAGTCCCCCGGTGGGGAGAGAGGAGACCCAGTACTTC
TRBV19	TRBJ2-1	TRBD1	CASSMTGFRNEQFF	TGTGCCAGTAGTATGACAGGGTTTAGGAATGAGCAGTTCTTC
TRBV29-1	TRBJ1-6	NA	CSAGTGGNSPLHF	TGCAGCGCCGGTACGGGGGGCAATTCACCCCTCCACTTT
TRBV5-6	TRBJ2-3	TRBD1	CASSWVDRAGADTQYF	TGTGCCAGCAGCTGGGTCGACAGGGCAGGTGCAGATACGCAGTATTTT
TRBV5-1	TRBJ2-7	TRBD2	CASSGMGGTAYEQYF	TGCGCCAGCAGCGGGATGGGGGGGACCGCCTACGAGCAGTACTTC
TRBV5-4	TRBJ2-7	NA	CASSAGGILYEQYF	TGTGCCAGCAGCGCCGGGGGTATACTATACGAGCAGTACTTC